One T cell receptor (beta chain) is described in this entry. This sample stems from a study of blood T cell repertoires in COVID-19. About the research overall: The study drew acute and convalescent COVID-19 samples from the United States, Italy and Spain.

Under the authors' procedure: From reference gene primer amplification, estimates of nucleated cell counts were derived. Libraries were prepared by immunoSEQ multiplex PCR; TCRdb keeps only in-frame clonotypes and omits some of them. V, J and clone size derive from that table, while D and trimming were established from the DNA sequence. The table has tens of thousands of clones, around 90% seen once; the top ten hold under 8%. The origin of this receptor is a human donor with active COVID-19. The donor label of this sample is uncertain. Source material: peripheral blood.

The CDR3 reads CASSSVRLAGGPEQYF. CDR3 coding DNA: TGTGCCAGCAGCTCCGTAAGACTAGCGGGGGGCCCCGAGCAGTACTTC. The chain links TRBV7-2 to TRBJ2-7, with 13 bases lining up with TRBD2. J was trimmed by 6 bases and V by 4 bases; bases with no gene match: 9. Germline V gives CDR1 SGHTA, CDR2 FQGNSA. This CDR3 region has 16 residues.